These 29 T cell receptor beta chains share one sample of origin, sequenced in a study of T cell responses to AZD1222 COVID-19 vaccine. The assay was immunoSEQ multiplex PCR, and TCRdb's table has in-frame clones only and misses some. The sample consists of approximately 170,000 clones, about 86% of them appearing once. This material consisted of peripheral blood, taken 28 days after the second AZD1222 dose. These receptor sequences come from an adult who received the AZD1222 COVID-19 vaccine.

The chain employs TRBV28 and TRBJ2-5; tentatively, D is TRBD1 (6 bases). This CDR3 comprises 12 residues. With 6 bases removed from V and 4 bases from J, the gap between germline ends came to 9 bases. The germline V gene has CDR1 MDHEN and CDR2 SYDVKM. The CDR3 here is CASSNRVETQYF. The CDR3 DNA follows: TGTGCCAGCAGCAACAGGGTAGAGACCCAGTACTTC.

The V and J genes are TRBV5-1 and TRBJ2-1; 7 bases line up with TRBD2. CDR1 and CDR2 (germline): SGHRS, YFSETQ. This CDR3 is 14 amino acids long. With V trimmed by 1 base and J by 5 bases, 3 bases remained unmatched. CDR3 nucleotides: TGCGCCAGCAGCTTGACCGGGACTAACAATGAGCAGTTCTTC. This translates into CASSLTGTNNEQFF.

This chain joins TRBV29-1 and TRBJ2-5, with 7 bases that match TRBD2. Germline trimming cut 4 bases from V and 1 base from J; bases unmatched to any gene: 3. The CDR3 is made up of 13 amino acids. The germline CDR1 and CDR2 sequences are SQVTM and ANQGSEA. The CDR3 here is CSVVASGQETQYF. The CDR3 nucleotides read TGCAGCGTTGTAGCTAGCGGCCAAGAGACCCAGTACTTC.

The rearrangement joins TRBV9 to TRBJ2-7, with 7 positions matching TRBD2. J gave up 3 bases and V 4 bases, and 7 bases lay outside the gene matches. The length of the CDR3 is 14 residues. From germline, CDR1 is SGDLS and CDR2 YYNGEE. CDR3 nucleotide sequence: TGTGCCAGCAGCACTGACGGGGGGAACTACGAGCAGTACTTC. The encoded protein is CASSTDGGNYEQYF.

This clone occurred a few times. The chain recombines TRBV5-4 with TRBJ2-5, with 7 bases aligning to TRBD2. The germline V gene encodes CDR1 SGHNT and CDR2 YYREEE (reference sequence). Trimming took 1 base from V and 5 from J; bases not matched to a gene: 8. This CDR3 is built from 15 residues. The CDR3 DNA reads as TGTGCCAGCAGCTTGAAGGCGGGGGAGGGGGAGACCCAGTACTTC. It codes for CASSLKAGEGETQYF.

CDR3 protein: CASSLQGTGYTF. In DNA form, the CDR3 reads TGTGCCAGCAGCTTACAGGGGACTGGCTACACCTTC. This chain connects TRBV7-9 to TRBJ1-2; possibly TRBD1 for D (6 bases). The germline gives CDR1 SEHNR, CDR2 FQNEAQ (reference sequence). The CDR3 loop spans 12 amino acids. The V gene lost 2 bases and the J gene lost 7 bases, with 8 bases spanning the gap.

This chain connects TRBV7-3 to TRBJ2-7; weak D call: TRBD1 (5 bases). The CDR3 has 13 residues. Trimming removed 4 bases at V and 6 bases at J, with 13 bases between. Germline CDR1 SGHTA, CDR2 FQGTGA. In DNA form, the CDR3 reads TGTGCCAGCAGCTCCGTTACAGGTGGCGAGCAGTACTTC. Its protein is CASSSVTGGEQYF.

The chain recombines TRBV11-2 with TRBJ2-6; 8 bases are a match to TRBD2. Germline loops: CDR1 SGHAT, CDR2 FQNNGV. CDR3 length: 17 residues. Trimming at V came to 5 bases and at J to 2 bases, leaving 8 bases not matched to a gene. The CDR3 DNA follows: TGTGCCAGCAGCCCGGGGGGGGGTTTGGCTGGGGCCAACGTCCTGACTTTC. It is translated as CASSPGGGLAGANVLTF.

This chain links TRBV27 with TRBJ1-2, with D uncertain. CDR1 is MNHEY and CDR2 is SMNVEV in the germline V gene (reference sequence). The CDR3 contains 16 residues. V lost 2 bases and J 0 bases, leaving 13 bases between the germline ends. The CDR3 nucleotides read TGTGCCAGCAGTTTAGGGATTGGCCCCTCTAACTATGGCTACACCTTC. It translates to CASSLGIGPSNYGYTF.

The chain is built from TRBV28 and TRBJ1-4; 7 nucleotides match TRBD1. Losses at the gene ends were 5 bases for V and 0 bases for J; bases not matched to a gene: 3. Germline CDR1 and CDR2: MDHEN and SYDVKM. The CDR3 length is 15 residues. The CDR3 loop reads CASSRTGSTNEKLFF. CDR3 nucleotides: TGTGCCAGCAGTAGGACAGGCTCAACTAATGAAAAACTGTTTTTT. Combining the CDR3 with reference TRBV28 and TRBJ1-4 gives the whole variable domain DVKVTQSSRYLVKRTGEKVFLECVQDMDHENMFWYRQDPGLGLRLIYFSYDVKMKEKGDIPEGYSVSREKKERFSLILESASTNQTSMYLCASSRTGSTNEKLFFGSGTQLSVL.

The chain is built from TRBV6-1 and TRBJ1-2; 10 bases are a match to TRBD1. Trimming took 2 bases from V and 8 from J; bases not matched to a gene: 5. CDR3 size: 14 residues. Germline V CDR1 and CDR2: MNHNS, SASEGT. CDR3 nucleotides: TGTGCCAGCAGTGAAAGGACAGGGGGAAAGGGCTACACCTTC. It translates to CASSERTGGKGYTF.

The gene calls are TRBV19 and TRBJ1-2; unclear D gene. CDR1 LNHDA and CDR2 SQIVND come from the germline V gene (reference sequence). The length of the CDR3 is 14 residues. V lost 5 bases to trimming and J lost 4 bases, with 14 bases between them. CDR3 sequence (DNA): TGTGCCAGTAGTCCGGGAGCCACACCCTATGGCTACACCTTC. Translating gives CASSPGATPYGYTF.

The V gene is TRBV5-1, the J gene TRBJ2-5; 8 bases line up with TRBD2. CDR3 length: 15 amino acids. Losses at the gene ends were 1 base for V and 5 bases for J; bases not matched to a gene: 7. Germline values: CDR1 SGHRS, CDR2 YFSETQ. CDR3: CASSLSSGVTETQYF. CDR3 in DNA: TGCGCCAGCAGCTTGAGTAGCGGGGTCACGGAGACCCAGTACTTC.

The chain couples TRBV7-9 to TRBJ2-7, with 7 bases lining up with TRBD2. The CDR3 is 18 residues long. V was pared by 2 bases and J by 4 bases, with 17 bases of the junction left unmatched. CDR1 and CDR2 (germline): SEHNR, FQNEAQ (reference sequence). In nucleotides, the CDR3 is TGTGCCAGCAGCTTATACGGGGGAGGGTCCCGCAAGGGGTACGAGCAGTACTTC. It is translated as CASSLYGGGSRKGYEQYF.

The V and J genes are TRBV12-1 and TRBJ1-2; the D call in the table, TRBD1, was not verified against the DNA. TRBV12-1 is shown as a pseudogene. This CDR3 region has 14 residues. For the CDR3, the DNA is TGTGCCAGCAGCCCTGAGACAGGGGACTATGGCTACACCTTC. This gives the protein CASSPETGDYGYTF.

The rearrangement uses TRBV5-1 and TRBJ2-7, with unresolved D. V was trimmed by 4 bases and J by 3 bases, leaving 8 bases between them. CDR3 size: 12 residues. The V gene's germline CDR1 is SGHRS and CDR2 YFSETQ. The CDR3 protein is CASSPNSYEQYF. The CDR3 DNA is TGCGCCAGCAGCCCTAACAGCTACGAGCAGTACTTC.

The CDR3 protein is CASSVGGTGNTIYF. DNA for the CDR3: TGTGCCAGCAGTGTCGGGGGTACGGGAAACACCATATATTTT. The V gene is TRBV2, the J gene TRBJ1-3, with a tentative D call TRBD1 (5 bases). V was trimmed by 4 bases and J by 4 bases, leaving 11 bases between them. Germline V CDR1 and CDR2: SNHLY, FYNNEI. CDR3 length: 14 residues.

This chain connects TRBV5-5 to TRBJ1-1; the D is unclear. CDR1 SGHKS and CDR2 YYEKEE come from the germline V gene (reference sequence). With 3 bases removed from V and 1 base from J, the gap between germline ends came to 7 bases. The CDR3 has 13 amino acids. The DNA for the CDR3 is TGTGCCAGCAGCTCACATAAGAACACTGAAGCTTTCTTT. This encodes CASSSHKNTEAFF.

The chain couples TRBV4-1 to TRBJ2-5; tentative D call: TRBD2 (7 bases). V lost 0 bases to trimming and J lost 4 bases, with 21 bases between them. This CDR3 is built from 18 residues. Per germline, CDR1 MGHRA and CDR2 YSYEKL. The CDR3 loop reads CASSQDMVGGASRETQYF. Here the CDR3 DNA reads TGCGCCAGCAGCCAAGATATGGTGGGGGGGGCTAGCAGAGAGACCCAGTACTTC.

The rearrangement uses TRBV15 and TRBJ2-7; possible D gene TRBD1, 5 bases. The CDR3 totals 15 residues. The germline V and J ends were trimmed by 0 bases and 2 bases, with 11 bases remaining between them. Germline V gene data show CDR1 as LNHNV and CDR2 as YYDKDF (reference sequence). The CDR3: CATSRDQTATYEQYF. CDR3 nucleotide sequence: TGTGCCACCAGCAGAGATCAGACAGCAACCTACGAGCAGTACTTC.

The chain recombines TRBV6-6 with TRBJ2-5, with D perhaps TRBD1 or TRBD2 (6 bases each). Per the germline V gene, CDR1 is MNHNY and CDR2 is SVGAGI (reference sequence). The CDR3 sequence is 14 residues long. Trimming left V 7 bases short and J 1 base short, with 13 bases between. CDR3 nucleotides: TGTGCCAGCACCTTCGGGGGCCTCCAAGAGACCCAGTACTTC. Its translation is CASTFGGLQETQYF.

The V and J genes are TRBV19 and TRBJ1-1; 10 nucleotides match TRBD1. CDR3 length: 16 residues. Germline V lookup: CDR1 LNHDA, CDR2 SQIVND (reference sequence). Unmatched junction bases numbered 8, after V lost 3 bases and J lost 4 bases. The CDR3 DNA follows: TGTGCCAGTAGTATCTTAGACAGGGGGCGAATCACTGAAGCTTTCTTT. Residues: CASSILDRGRITEAFF.

V gene TRBV7-2 combines with J gene TRBJ1-1; perhaps TRBD1 as D (5 bases). V was trimmed by 1 base and J by 3 bases, leaving 15 bases between them. The CDR3 extends over 16 amino acids. Germline V CDR1 and CDR2: SGHTA, FQGNSA. The CDR3 DNA follows: TGTGCCAGCAGCTTAGTACAGGTGGGTTTGGACACTGAAGCTTTCTTT. Translation gives CASSLVQVGLDTEAFF.

This chain joins TRBV5-1 and TRBJ2-7; the D gene could be TRBD1 or TRBD2 (5 bases each). V dropped 5 bases and J dropped 3 bases, with 15 bases sitting between them. CDR1 SGHRS and CDR2 YFSETQ come from the germline V gene. The CDR3 extends over 14 amino acids. The CDR3 bases are TGCGCCAGCAGGTCCGGGACCGTCGACTACGAGCAGTACTTC. Residues: CASRSGTVDYEQYF.

On this clone itself: Other nucleotide sequences in the sample specify the same CDR3. The CDR3 sequence: CASSLGTGGTEAFF. The CDR3 DNA is TGTGCCAGCTCGCTGGGAACAGGGGGGACTGAAGCTTTCTTT. The rearrangement links TRBV18 to TRBJ1-1; 8 positions match TRBD1. CDR1 is KGHSH and CDR2 is LQKENI in the germline V gene. CDR3 length: 14 residues. J gave up 5 bases and V 6 bases, and 8 bases lay outside the gene matches.

CDR3: CASSPSSSPLHF. The CDR3 DNA is TGTGCCAGCAGCCCCAGTTCTTCACCCCTCCACTTT. J is TRBJ1-6 and V is TRBV3-1 (or the pseudogene TRBV3-2); D gene unclear. The CDR3 is 12 amino acids. The V and J ends lost 4 bases and 9 bases respectively, with 7 bases between them. Germline CDR1 reads LGHDT; CDR2 reads YNNKEL (reference sequence).

J is TRBJ2-2 and V is TRBV28; 10 nucleotides align to TRBD2. CDR3 size: 17 residues. Per the germline V gene, CDR1 is MDHEN and CDR2 is SYDVKM. The ends lost 7 bases at V and 6 bases at J; junction bases unmatched: 14. Written as DNA, the CDR3 is TGTGCCAGCAAATTAGCGGGGGGCCTCCTTTTTTCCGGGGAGCTGTTTTTT. Protein sequence: CASKLAGGLLFSGELFF.

The V call is TRBV11-3, the J call TRBJ2-2; TRBD2 agrees at 8 bases. The CDR3 has 17 amino acids. Germline CDR1 reads SGHNT; CDR2 reads YENEEA. V shed 5 bases and J 3 bases; nucleotides not matched to a gene: 11. The CDR3 DNA reads as TGTGCCAGCAGCGGCAGCGCTAGCGGGTTAGACACCGGGGAGCTGTTTTTT. Amino acid sequence: CASSGSASGLDTGELFF.

The chain uses TRBV30 and TRBJ1-6; weak D call: TRBD1 (6 bases). Germline assignment: CDR1 GTSNPN and CDR2 SVGIG (reference sequence). The ends were cut back, 2 bases at V and 7 bases at J, with 21 bases in the middle. CDR3 length: 17 residues. The CDR3 nucleotides read TGTGCCTGGAGTTTTGGGACATCATTTTCGGTCAATTCACCCCTCCACTTT. Translated, it gives CAWSFGTSFSVNSPLHF.